This T cell receptor beta chain was found in a study of blood T cell repertoires in COVID-19. TCRdb's copy holds only in-frame clones and misses some; the assay was immunoSEQ multiplex PCR. In the table there are approximately 130,000 clones, 85% to 90% of which are singletons. The germline gives CDR1 LGHDT, CDR2 YNNKEL (reference sequence). The CDR3 has 14 amino acids. V lost 2 bases and J lost 13, with 18 bases in between. The sequence was collected from an older man with active or convalescent COVID-19. Material: peripheral blood. The gene calls are TRBV3-1 (or the pseudogene TRBV3-2) and TRBJ2-1; the D gene is possibly TRBD2 (6 bases). CDR3 in DNA: TGTGCCAGCAGCCAAAACCGGGACTCTCCCGACCAGTTCTTC. Its protein product is CASSQNRDSPDQFF.